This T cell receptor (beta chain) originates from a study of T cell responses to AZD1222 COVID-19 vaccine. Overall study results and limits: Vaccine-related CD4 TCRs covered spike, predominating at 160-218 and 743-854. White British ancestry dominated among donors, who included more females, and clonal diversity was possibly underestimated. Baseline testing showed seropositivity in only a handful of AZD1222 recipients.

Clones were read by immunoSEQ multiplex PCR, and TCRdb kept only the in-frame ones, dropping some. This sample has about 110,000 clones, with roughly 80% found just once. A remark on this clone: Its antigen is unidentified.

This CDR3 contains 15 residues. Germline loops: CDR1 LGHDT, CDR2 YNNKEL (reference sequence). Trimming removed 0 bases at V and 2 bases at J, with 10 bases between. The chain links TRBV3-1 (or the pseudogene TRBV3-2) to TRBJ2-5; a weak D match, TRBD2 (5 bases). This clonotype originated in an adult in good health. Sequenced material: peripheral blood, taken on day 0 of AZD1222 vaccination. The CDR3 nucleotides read TGTGCCAGCAGCCAAGATCTCGGCGGGCAAGAGACCCAGTACTTC. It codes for CASSQDLGGQETQYF.